This T cell receptor (beta chain) was found in a study of molecular identifiers for immune sequencing clone quantification. Trimming pared 0 bases from V and 4 bases from J, leaving 13 bases between. This CDR3 has 15 residues. Germline values: CDR1 LGHNA, CDR2 YSLEER. Previously reported methods and listed TCR primers produced the bulk TCR libraries. MiXCR, run by TCRdb on the PCR reads, gives a single entry per CDR3 protein. The repertoire holds a few hundred thousand distinct CDR3 sequences, with 25% as singletons. This clonotype was detected only a few times. Its antigen is as yet unknown. Sorted naive CD8 T cells were those defined as CD8+CD4-CCR7+CD45RA+. Whole-study results and caveats: In naive cells, clones above 20 RNA copies held under 1% of molecules, whereas in effector cells they held over 98%. Reports indicate spiked Jurkat TCR RNA from one cell could be found among about a million naive cells.

The chain recombines TRBV4-3 with TRBJ2-7; no definite D call. Sequencing was done on a sample of naive CD8+ T cells from blood, with Jurkat cell RNA spiked in. As for subset: FACS-sorted CD8+CD4-CCR7+CD45RA+ naive T cells. The receptor's source is a human donor in good health. Some libraries in this study had Jurkat cell RNA spiked in. The DNA of the CDR3 is TGCGCCAGCAGCCAAGATGCCACTAACCCATACGAGCAGTACTTC. Its protein is CASSQDATNPYEQYF.